This TCR beta chain was found in a study of T cells in Graves' hyperthyroidism and ophthalmopathy. Study findings and constraints: Most thyroid clonotypes expanded above 0.001 were also detected in blood.

Amplification of TCR beta CDR3 regions used RNA as the template. The HTBI set primed first-round TCR CDR3 RT-PCR. TCRdb re-derived calls from the multiplex PCR reads in MiXCR, one entry per CDR3 protein. The table lists about 690,000 distinct CDR3 sequences, 17% of them singletons. The germline V gene has CDR1 ENHRY and CDR2 SYGVKD. The CDR3 has 17 amino acids. V shed 0 bases and J shed 5 bases, with 17 bases lying between them. This clonotype was detected a few times. Antigen: not known. Sequenced sample: blood. This receptor was obtained from a man aged 50-59 years with Graves' hyperthyroidism. This rearrangement joins TRBV10-3 to TRBJ1-5, with unresolved D. CDR3 loop: CAISESLVKGRDQPQHF. The CDR3 DNA reads TGTGCCATCAGTGAGTCGTTGGTAAAGGGCCGAGATCAGCCCCAGCATTTT.